Presented here are 2 T cell receptor beta chains from one specimen sequenced in a study of OX40 agonist ivuxolimab in advanced cancers. TCRdb's copy holds only in-frame clones and misses some; the assay was immunoSEQ multiplex PCR. The data hold 35,000 to 45,000 clones, with more than 70% observed a single time. Sample: CD4+ or CD8+ T cells sorted from blood, taken in a trial of the OX40 agonist ivuxolimab. The receptors here all came from an adult with an advanced solid tumor such as melanoma, head and neck, liver or kidney cancer.

This chain joins TRBV6-5 and TRBJ1-5; the D is unclear. This CDR3 spans 10 amino acids. The germline gives CDR1 MNHEY, CDR2 SVGAGI. Trimming removed 3 bases from V and 6 bases from J, with 0 bases in between. Written as DNA, the CDR3 is TGTGCCAGCAGTTATCAGCCCCAGCATTTT. Its translation: CASSYQPQHF.

The chain joins TRBV21-1 to TRBJ2-2. TRBV21-1 is recorded as a pseudogene. There are 13 residues in the CDR3. CDR3 sequence (DNA): TGTGCCAGCAGTCCGAGGGGAGCCGGGGAGCTGTTTTTT. Translating it yields CASSPRGAGELFF.